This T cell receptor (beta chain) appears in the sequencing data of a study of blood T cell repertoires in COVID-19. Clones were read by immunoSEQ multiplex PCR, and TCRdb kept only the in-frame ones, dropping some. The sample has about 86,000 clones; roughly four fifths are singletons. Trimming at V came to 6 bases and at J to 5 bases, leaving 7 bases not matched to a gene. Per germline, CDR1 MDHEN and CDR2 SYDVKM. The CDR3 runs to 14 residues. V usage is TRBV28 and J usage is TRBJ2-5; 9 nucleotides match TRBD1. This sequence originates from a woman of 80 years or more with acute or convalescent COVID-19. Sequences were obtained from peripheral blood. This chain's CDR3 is CASRSTGGGETQYF. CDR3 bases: TGTGCCAGCAGGTCCACAGGGGGCGGGGAGACCCAGTACTTC.